Reported below is one T cell receptor (beta chain). The data originate from a study of glioma-infiltrating T cells after dendritic cell vaccination. For the study at large: At biweekly intervals, patients got three intradermal dendritic cell vaccine injections.

CDR3 size: 15 residues. J gave up 3 bases and V 4 bases, and 5 bases lay outside the gene matches. CDR1 and CDR2 (germline): MNHNS, SASEGT. Libraries were prepared by immunoSEQ multiplex PCR; TCRdb keeps only in-frame clonotypes and omits some of them. The data hold about 64,000 clones, with 75% to 85% observed a single time. The receptor was derived from a human donor with glioblastoma. This chain links TRBV6-1 with TRBJ1-1; 10 positions match TRBD1. The sample was blood, taken before dendritic cell vaccination. The CDR3 is CASSGGTGADTEAFF. DNA for the CDR3: TGTGCCAGCAGTGGGGGGACAGGGGCTGACACTGAAGCTTTCTTT.